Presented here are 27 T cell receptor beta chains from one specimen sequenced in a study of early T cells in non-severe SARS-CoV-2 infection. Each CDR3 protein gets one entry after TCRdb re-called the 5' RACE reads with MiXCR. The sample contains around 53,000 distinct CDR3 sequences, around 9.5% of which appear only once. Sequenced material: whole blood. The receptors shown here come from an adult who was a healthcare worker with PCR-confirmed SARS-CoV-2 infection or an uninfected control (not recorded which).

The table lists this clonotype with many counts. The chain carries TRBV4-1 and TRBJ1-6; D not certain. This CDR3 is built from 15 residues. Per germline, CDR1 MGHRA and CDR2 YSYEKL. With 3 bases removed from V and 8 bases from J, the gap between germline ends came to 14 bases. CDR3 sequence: CASSQTTGVDSPLHF. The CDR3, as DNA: TGCGCCAGCAGCCAGACCACCGGGGTTGATTCACCCCTCCACTTT.

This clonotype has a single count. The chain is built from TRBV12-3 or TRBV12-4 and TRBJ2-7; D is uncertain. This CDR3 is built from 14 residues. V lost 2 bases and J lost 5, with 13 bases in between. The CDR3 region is CASSLIFWGNEQYF. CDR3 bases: TGTGCCAGCAGTTTAATTTTCTGGGGAAACGAGCAGTACTTC.

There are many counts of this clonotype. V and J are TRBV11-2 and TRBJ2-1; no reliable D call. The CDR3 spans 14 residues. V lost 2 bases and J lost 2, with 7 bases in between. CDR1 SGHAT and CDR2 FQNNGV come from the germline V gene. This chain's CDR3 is CASSLLEAYNEQFF. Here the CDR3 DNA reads TGTGCCAGCAGCTTACTCGAGGCCTACAATGAGCAGTTCTTC.

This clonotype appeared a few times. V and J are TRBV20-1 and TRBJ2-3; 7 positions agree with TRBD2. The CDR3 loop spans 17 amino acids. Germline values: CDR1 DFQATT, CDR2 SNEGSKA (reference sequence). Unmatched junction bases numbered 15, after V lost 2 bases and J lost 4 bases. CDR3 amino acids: CSARFGGRAQRADTQYF. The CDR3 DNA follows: TGCAGTGCTAGATTTGGAGGGAGGGCCCAACGGGCAGATACGCAGTATTTT.

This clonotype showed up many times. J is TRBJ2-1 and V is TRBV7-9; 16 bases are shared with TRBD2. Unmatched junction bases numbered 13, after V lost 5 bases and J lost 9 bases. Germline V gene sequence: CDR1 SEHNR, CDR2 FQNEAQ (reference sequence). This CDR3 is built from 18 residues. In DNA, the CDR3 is TGTGCCAGCAGCCGCCCCAACATGGGACTAGCGGGAGGGCCTGAGCAGTTCTTC. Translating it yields CASSRPNMGLAGGPEQFF. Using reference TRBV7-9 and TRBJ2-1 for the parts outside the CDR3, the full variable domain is DTGVSQNPRHKITKRGQNVTFRCDPISEHNRLYWYRQTLGQGPEFLTYFQNEAQLEKSRLLSDRFSAERPKGSFSTLEIQRTEQGDSAMYLCASSRPNMGLAGGPEQFFGPGTRLTVL.

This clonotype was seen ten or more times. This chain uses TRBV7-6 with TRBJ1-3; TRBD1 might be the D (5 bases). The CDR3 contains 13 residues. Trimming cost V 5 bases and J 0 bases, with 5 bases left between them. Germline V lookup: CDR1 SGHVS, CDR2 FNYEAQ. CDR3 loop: CASSGHSGNTIYF. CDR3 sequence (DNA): TGTGCCAGCAGCGGACACTCTGGAAACACCATATATTTT.

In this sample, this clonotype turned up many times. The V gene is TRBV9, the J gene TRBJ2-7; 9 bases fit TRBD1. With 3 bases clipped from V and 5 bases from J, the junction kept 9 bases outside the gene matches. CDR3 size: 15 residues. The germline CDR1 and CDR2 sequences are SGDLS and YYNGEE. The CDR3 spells CASSAGTGFSHEQYF. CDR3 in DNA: TGTGCCAGCAGCGCCGGGACAGGGTTTTCCCACGAGCAGTACTTC.

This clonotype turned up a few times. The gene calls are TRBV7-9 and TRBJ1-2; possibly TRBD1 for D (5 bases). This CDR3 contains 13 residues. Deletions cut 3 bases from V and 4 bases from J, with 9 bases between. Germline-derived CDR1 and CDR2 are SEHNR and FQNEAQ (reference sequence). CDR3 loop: CASSLGDGYGYTF. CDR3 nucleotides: TGTGCCAGCAGCTTGGGGGATGGCTATGGCTACACCTTC.

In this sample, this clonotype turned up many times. The CDR3 loop is CATSRGREYNEQFF. CDR3 in DNA: TGTGCCACCAGCAGGGGCAGGGAATACAATGAGCAGTTCTTC. The chain uses TRBV15 and TRBJ2-1; D is possibly TRBD1 (5 bases). This CDR3 has 14 amino acids. Trimming stripped 3 bases from V and 4 bases from J, with 10 bases between. CDR1 and CDR2 (germline): LNHNV, YYDKDF (reference sequence).

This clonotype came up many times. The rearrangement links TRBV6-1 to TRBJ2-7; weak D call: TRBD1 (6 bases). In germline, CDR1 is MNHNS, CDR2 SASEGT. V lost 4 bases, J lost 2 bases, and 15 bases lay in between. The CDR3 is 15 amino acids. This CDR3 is CASSAEVGAPYEQYF. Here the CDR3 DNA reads TGTGCCAGCAGTGCCGAGGTGGGGGCTCCCTACGAGCAGTACTTC.

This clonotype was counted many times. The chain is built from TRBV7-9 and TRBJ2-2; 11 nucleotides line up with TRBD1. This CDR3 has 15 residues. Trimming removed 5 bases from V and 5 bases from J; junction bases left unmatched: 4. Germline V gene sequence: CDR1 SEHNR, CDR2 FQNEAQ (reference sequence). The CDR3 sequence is CASSPDRGRTGELFF. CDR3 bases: TGTGCCAGCAGCCCGGACAGGGGGCGAACCGGGGAGCTGTTTTTT.

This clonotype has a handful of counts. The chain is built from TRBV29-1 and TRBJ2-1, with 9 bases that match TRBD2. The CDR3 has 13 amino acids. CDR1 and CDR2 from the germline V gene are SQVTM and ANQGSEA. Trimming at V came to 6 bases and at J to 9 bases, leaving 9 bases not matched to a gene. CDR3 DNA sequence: TGCAGCGTCGTAGCGGGAGCACTCGGTGAGCAGTTCTTC. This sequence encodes CSVVAGALGEQFF.

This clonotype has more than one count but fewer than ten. The CDR3 DNA is TGTGCCAGCAGCGTAGCGGCCCGGTCTACGCAGTATTTT. Its protein is CASSVAARSTQYF. The rearrangement uses TRBV9 and TRBJ2-3; D remains ambiguous. Germline V gene lookup returns CDR1 SGDLS and CDR2 YYNGEE. The CDR3 is made up of 13 amino acids. V shed 0 bases and J shed 8 bases, with 10 bases lying between them.

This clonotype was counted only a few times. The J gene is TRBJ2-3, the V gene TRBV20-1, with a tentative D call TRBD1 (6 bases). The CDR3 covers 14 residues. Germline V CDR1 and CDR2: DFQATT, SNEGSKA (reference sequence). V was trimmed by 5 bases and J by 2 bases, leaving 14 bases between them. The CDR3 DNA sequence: TGCAGTGCTCAGCCACAGGGCCTCACAGATACGCAGTATTTT. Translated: CSAQPQGLTDTQYF.

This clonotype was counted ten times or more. The CDR3 region has the DNA TGTGCCAGCAGGTGGGGGTACGACACCGGGGAGCTGTTTTTT. This translates into CASRWGYDTGELFF. The chain carries TRBV7-9 and TRBJ2-2, with D perhaps TRBD1 or TRBD2 (5 bases each). Germline CDR1 is SEHNR and CDR2 is FQNEAQ (reference sequence). Trimming left V 6 bases short and J 3 bases short, with 11 bases between. The CDR3 has 14 residues.

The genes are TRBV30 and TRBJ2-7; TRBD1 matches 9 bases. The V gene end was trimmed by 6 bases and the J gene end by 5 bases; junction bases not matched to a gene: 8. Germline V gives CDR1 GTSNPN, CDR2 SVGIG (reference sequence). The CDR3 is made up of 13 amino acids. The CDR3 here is CACTGTGFNEQYF. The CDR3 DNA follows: TGTGCCTGCACCGGGACAGGGTTTAACGAGCAGTACTTC.

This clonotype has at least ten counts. This CDR3 reads CAPARFPTGELFF. The CDR3 DNA is TGTGCCCCCGCCAGATTCCCCACCGGGGAGCTGTTTTTT. The genes are TRBV7-9 and TRBJ2-2; D call uncertain. CDR1 SEHNR and CDR2 FQNEAQ come from the germline V gene (reference sequence). The CDR3 is made up of 13 amino acids. V was clipped by 11 bases and J by 4 bases, with 14 bases between them.

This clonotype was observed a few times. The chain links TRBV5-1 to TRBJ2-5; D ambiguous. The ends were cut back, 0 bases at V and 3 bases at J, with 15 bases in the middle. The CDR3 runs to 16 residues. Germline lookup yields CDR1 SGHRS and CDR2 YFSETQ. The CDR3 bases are TGCGCCAGCAGCTTGGAGGCTAGTACCCCCAAAGAGACCCAGTACTTC. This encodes CASSLEASTPKETQYF. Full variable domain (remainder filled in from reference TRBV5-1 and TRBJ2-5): KAGVTQTPRYLIKTRGQQVTLSCSPISGHRSVSWYQQTPGQGLQFLFEYFSETQRNKGNFPGRFSGRQFSNSRSEMNVSTLELGDSALYLCASSLEASTPKETQYFGPGTRLLVL.

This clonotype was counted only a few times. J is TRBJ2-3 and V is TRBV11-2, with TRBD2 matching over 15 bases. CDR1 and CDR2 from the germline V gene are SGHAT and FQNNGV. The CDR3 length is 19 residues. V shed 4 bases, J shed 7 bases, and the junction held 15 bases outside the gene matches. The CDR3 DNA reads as TGTGCCAGCAGCTCTGTTATCGGGACTAGCGGGAGGCCGACAAATACGCAGTATTTT. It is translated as CASSSVIGTSGRPTNTQYF. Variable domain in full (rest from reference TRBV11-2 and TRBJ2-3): EAGVAQSPRYKIIEKRQSVAFWCNPISGHATLYWYQQILGQGPKLLIQFQNNGVVDDSQLPKDRFSAERLKGVDSTLKIQPAKLEDSAVYLCASSSVIGTSGRPTNTQYFGPGTRLTVL.

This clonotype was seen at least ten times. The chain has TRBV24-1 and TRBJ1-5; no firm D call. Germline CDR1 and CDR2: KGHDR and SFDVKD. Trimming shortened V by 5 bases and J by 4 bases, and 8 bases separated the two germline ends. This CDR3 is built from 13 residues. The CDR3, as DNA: TGTGCCACCAGTGGGAGCGGGAATCAGCCCCAGCATTTT. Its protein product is CATSGSGNQPQHF.

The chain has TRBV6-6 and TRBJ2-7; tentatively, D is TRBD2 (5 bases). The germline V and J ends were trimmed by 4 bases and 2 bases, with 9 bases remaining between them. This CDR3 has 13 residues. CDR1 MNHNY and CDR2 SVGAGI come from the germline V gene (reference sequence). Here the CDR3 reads CASSSIGAYEQYF. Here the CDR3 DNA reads TGTGCCAGCAGTTCCATCGGGGCCTACGAGCAGTACTTC.

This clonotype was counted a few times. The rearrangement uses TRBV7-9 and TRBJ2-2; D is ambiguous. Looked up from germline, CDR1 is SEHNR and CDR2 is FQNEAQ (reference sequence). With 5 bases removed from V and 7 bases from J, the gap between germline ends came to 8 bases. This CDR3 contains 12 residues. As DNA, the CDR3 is TGTGCCAGCAGCCCGGGTATCGGGGAGCTGTTTTTT. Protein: CASSPGIGELFF.

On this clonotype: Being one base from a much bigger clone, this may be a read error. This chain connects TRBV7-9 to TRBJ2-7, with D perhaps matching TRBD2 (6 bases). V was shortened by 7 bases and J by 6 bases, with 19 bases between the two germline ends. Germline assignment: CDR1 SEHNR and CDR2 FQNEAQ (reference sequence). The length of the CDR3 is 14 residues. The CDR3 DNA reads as TGTGCCAGCACCCTTAGCTGGAGGGCCGGCGAGCAGTACTTC. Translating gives CASTLSWRAGEQYF.

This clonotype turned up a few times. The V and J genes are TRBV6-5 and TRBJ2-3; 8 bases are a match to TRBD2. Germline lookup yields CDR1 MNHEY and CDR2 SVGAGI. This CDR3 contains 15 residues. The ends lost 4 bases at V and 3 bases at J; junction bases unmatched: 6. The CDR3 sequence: CASSSAGGGTDTQYF. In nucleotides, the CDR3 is TGTGCCAGCAGTTCCGCGGGAGGAGGGACAGATACGCAGTATTTT.

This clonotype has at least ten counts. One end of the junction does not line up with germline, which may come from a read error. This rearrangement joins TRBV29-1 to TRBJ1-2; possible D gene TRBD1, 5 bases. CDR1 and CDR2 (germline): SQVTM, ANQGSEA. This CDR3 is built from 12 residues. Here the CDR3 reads CSVGVGQLSFVF. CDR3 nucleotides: TGCAGCGTTGGAGTGGGGCAGTTATCCTTTGTGTTC. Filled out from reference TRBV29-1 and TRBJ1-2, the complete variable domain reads SAVISQKPSRDICQRGTSLTIQCQVDSQVTMMFWYRQQPGQSLTLIATANQGSEATYESGFVIDKFPISRPNLTFSTLTVSNMSPEDSSIYLCSVGVGQLSFVFGSGTRLTVV.

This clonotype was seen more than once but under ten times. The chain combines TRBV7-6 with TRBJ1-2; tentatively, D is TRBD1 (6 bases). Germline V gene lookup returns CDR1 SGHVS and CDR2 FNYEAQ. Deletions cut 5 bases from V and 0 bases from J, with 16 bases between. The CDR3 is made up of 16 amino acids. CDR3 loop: CASSPFPGGTNYGYTF. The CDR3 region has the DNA TGTGCCAGCAGCCCTTTTCCCGGGGGCACTAACTATGGCTACACCTTC.

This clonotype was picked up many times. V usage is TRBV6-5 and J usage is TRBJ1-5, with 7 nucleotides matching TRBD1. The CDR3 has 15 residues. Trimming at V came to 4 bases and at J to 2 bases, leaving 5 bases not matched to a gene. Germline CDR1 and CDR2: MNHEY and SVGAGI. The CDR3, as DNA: TGTGCCAGCAGTTCCGACAGGGCGGGCAATCAGCCCCAGCATTTT. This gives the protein CASSSDRAGNQPQHF.